The T cell receptor (beta chain) described here comes from a study of T cell responses to AZD1222 COVID-19 vaccine. General study results and limits: Two doses of AZD1222 preceded a rise in Spike-specific TCR breadth and depth.

The count of this clone is one. No antigen is known for it. CDR1 and CDR2 (germline): SGHDT, YYEEEE. The length of the CDR3 is 14 residues. V was cut by 0 bases and J by 4 bases, with 10 bases left in between. TCRdb's copy holds only in-frame clones and misses some; the assay was immunoSEQ multiplex PCR. The top ten hold roughly 12% of the sample, which has 80,000 to 100,000 clones, 87% seen once. The receptor's source is an adult who received the AZD1222 COVID-19 vaccine. The V gene is TRBV5-6, the J gene TRBJ2-5; D is possibly TRBD2 (5 bases). This specimen was peripheral blood, taken 28 days after the second AZD1222 dose. CDR3 in amino acids: CASSLAGGGETQYF. In DNA form, the CDR3 reads TGTGCCAGCAGCTTGGCAGGAGGCGGAGAGACCCAGTACTTC.